These 18 T cell receptor beta chains came from one sample sequenced in a study of T cells in tuberculosis. Data came from immunoSEQ multiplex PCR; TCRdb stores just in-frame clones and leaves some out. The data hold over 25,000 clones, with less than 97% observed a single time. The sample consisted of PBMCs. The receptors originated from a donor aged 10-35 years with latent tuberculosis or without tuberculosis infection.

The chain employs TRBV5-5 and TRBJ1-3; no clear D gene. Per germline, CDR1 SGHKS and CDR2 YYEKEE (reference sequence). This CDR3 is 15 amino acids long. Trimming stripped 4 bases from V and 4 bases from J, with 15 bases between. CDR3: CASSPSAGRGNTIYF. The CDR3 DNA follows: TGTGCCAGCAGCCCCTCAGCGGGGAGAGGAAACACCATATATTTT.

The chain carries TRBV27 and TRBJ2-1; D is undetermined. The ends were cut back, 3 bases at V and 0 bases at J, with 6 bases in the middle. This CDR3 region has 14 residues. CDR1 MNHEY and CDR2 SMNVEV come from the germline V gene (reference sequence). In nucleotides, the CDR3 is TGTGCCAGCAGTTTTAGTAGCTCCTACAATGAGCAGTTCTTC. Its protein product is CASSFSSSYNEQFF.

The rearrangement joins TRBV27 to TRBJ2-7; D is undetermined. Germline CDR1 reads MNHEY; CDR2 reads SMNVEV (reference sequence). V was cut by 1 base and J by 1 base, with 8 bases left in between. The CDR3 is 14 residues long. CDR3 DNA: TGTGCCAGCAGTTTATATGTCGAGTCCTACGAGCAGTACTTC. Encoded protein: CASSLYVESYEQYF.

This chain links TRBV29-1 with TRBJ2-7; TRBD2 matches 7 bases. Trimming cost V 1 base and J 1 base; bases outside gene matches: 7. The CDR3 contains 15 residues. Germline V gene data show CDR1 as SQVTM and CDR2 as ANQGSEA. The CDR3 region has the DNA TGCAGCGTTGAAGTCGGAGCGGGACCATCCTACGAGCAGTACTTC. Amino acids: CSVEVGAGPSYEQYF.

This clone was seen just once. The chain carries TRBV7-2 and TRBJ1-6; TRBD1 might be the D (6 bases). CDR3 length equals 17 residues. Trimming took 7 bases from V and 9 from J, leaving 25 bases between them. CDR1 is SGHTA and CDR2 is FQGNSA in the germline V gene. The CDR3 here is CASTRGARGASRSPLHF. In DNA form, the CDR3 reads TGTGCCAGCACCCGGGGGGCCAGGGGCGCATCGCGTTCACCCCTCCACTTT.

The V call is TRBV5-1, the J call TRBJ1-2; D gene uncertain. With 2 bases removed from V and 8 bases from J, the gap between germline ends came to 13 bases. The CDR3 consists of 13 residues. Germline V gene sequence: CDR1 SGHRS, CDR2 YFSETQ. DNA of the CDR3: TGCGCCAGCAGCTTCGAGGGTCGAAACGGCTACACCTTC. Translation gives CASSFEGRNGYTF.

The chain uses TRBV30 and TRBJ2-7; TRBD2 matches at 7 bases. In germline, CDR1 is GTSNPN, CDR2 SVGIG (reference sequence). J gave up 2 bases and V 3 bases, and 4 bases lay outside the gene matches. The CDR3 spans 13 residues. The CDR3 DNA is TGTGCCTGGAGGAATGCGGGAGCCTACGAGCAGTACTTC. The encoded protein is CAWRNAGAYEQYF.

The chain uses TRBV28 and TRBJ2-7; 8 bases fit TRBD2. Germline V lookup: CDR1 MDHEN, CDR2 SYDVKM. This CDR3 spans 15 amino acids. J was trimmed by 2 bases and V by 5 bases; bases with no gene match: 8. This CDR3 is CASSPQRERTYEQYF. The CDR3 nucleotides are TGTGCCAGCAGTCCTCAGCGGGAGAGAACCTACGAGCAGTACTTC.

The chain has TRBV14 and TRBJ1-1, with D unclear. The CDR3 is 13 amino acids. Between the trimmed V and J ends, which lost 5 bases and 9 bases, there was a span of 16 bases. Germline V gene sequence: CDR1 SGHDN, CDR2 FVKESK. Here the CDR3 reads CASSYSGITKAFF. CDR3 DNA sequence: TGTGCCAGCAGCTACTCCGGGATAACGAAAGCTTTCTTT. The full variable domain, completed using reference TRBV14 and TRBJ1-1, is EAGVTQFPSHSVIEKGQTVTLRCDPISGHDNLYWYRRVMGKEIKFLLHFVKESKQDESGMPNNRFLAERTGGTYSTLKVQPAELEDSGVYFCASSYSGITKAFFGQGTRLTVV.

This chain uses TRBV2 with TRBJ2-3; TRBD2 aligns across 11 bases. Germline trimming cut 3 bases from V and 6 bases from J; bases unmatched to any gene: 11. CDR1 SNHLY and CDR2 FYNNEI come from the germline V gene. This CDR3 is built from 17 residues. The CDR3 nucleotides are TGTGCCAGCAGTGATGGGGTAGCGGGGGGGCGAGGTGATACGCAGTATTTT. This translates into CASSDGVAGGRGDTQYF.

The V gene is TRBV18, the J gene TRBJ1-1; the D gene is possibly TRBD1 (6 bases). The V end lost 0 bases, the J end lost 5 bases, and 10 bases lay between the germline ends. The V gene's germline CDR1 is KGHSH and CDR2 LQKENI. The CDR3 is 14 amino acids. Here the CDR3 DNA reads TGTGCCAGCTCACCACCGGGGGCTCGAACTGAAGCTTTCTTT. Amino acids: CASSPPGARTEAFF.

V is TRBV2 and J is TRBJ1-5; 10 bases map to TRBD1. This CDR3 is 15 amino acids long. Trimming cost V 5 bases and J 1 base; bases outside gene matches: 2. The germline V gene encodes CDR1 SNHLY and CDR2 FYNNEI. DNA of the CDR3: TGTGCCAGCAGTCGGGACAGGGGAAGCAATCAGCCCCAGCATTTT. Protein product: CASSRDRGSNQPQHF.

This chain links TRBV6-5 with TRBJ2-3, with D possibly being TRBD2 (7 bases). Germline values: CDR1 MNHEY, CDR2 SVGAGI. The CDR3 is 15 residues long. With 7 bases removed from V and 2 bases from J, the gap between germline ends came to 16 bases. In DNA, the CDR3 is TGTGCCAGCAAGAGGGGGGGGGCCCTCACAGATACGCAGTATTTT. Amino acids: CASKRGGALTDTQYF.

This chain joins TRBV7-2 and TRBJ1-1; 7 bases are shared with TRBD1. The V gene end was trimmed by 5 bases and the J gene end by 1 base; junction bases not matched to a gene: 1. Germline V gene data show CDR1 as SGHTA and CDR2 as FQGNSA. The CDR3 is 13 residues long. The DNA for the CDR3 is TGTGCCAGCAGCCGGGACAGGAACACTGAAGCTTTCTTT. It yields the protein CASSRDRNTEAFF.

This chain joins TRBV2 and TRBJ1-1, with D uncertain. The length of the CDR3 is 12 residues. The V end lost 2 bases, the J end lost 8 bases, and 9 bases lay between the germline ends. CDR1 and CDR2 (germline): SNHLY, FYNNEI. CDR3 nucleotide sequence: TGTGCCAGCAGTGAAACGGTAGAAGAAGCTTTCTTT. This encodes CASSETVEEAFF.

The rearrangement links TRBV5-4 to TRBJ2-1; D gene ambiguous. Trimming stripped 0 bases from V and 0 bases from J, with 7 bases between. CDR3 length: 15 amino acids. In germline, CDR1 is SGHNT, CDR2 YYREEE (reference sequence). The DNA for the CDR3 is TGTGCCAGCAGCTTGGGACACGACTCCTACAATGAGCAGTTCTTC. This encodes CASSLGHDSYNEQFF.

This chain uses TRBV18 with TRBJ1-6; 10 bases map to TRBD1. The CDR3 contains 15 residues. The V and J ends lost 6 bases and 8 bases, in that order; junction bases with no gene match: 7. Germline CDR1 KGHSH, CDR2 LQKENI. The CDR3 DNA reads TGTGCCAGCTCGCGTGGGACAGGGGTTGATTCACCCCTCCACTTT. This codes for CASSRGTGVDSPLHF.

J is TRBJ1-4 and V is TRBV4-1; 8 bases are shared with TRBD1. Trimming cost V 3 bases and J 0 bases; bases outside gene matches: 3. From germline, CDR1 is MGHRA and CDR2 YSYEKL. The CDR3 is made up of 16 amino acids. The CDR3 DNA reads as TGCGCCAGCAGCCACGGACAGGGCCCAACTAATGAAAAACTGTTTTTT. This encodes CASSHGQGPTNEKLFF.